What follows is one T cell receptor beta chain and its context. These data come from a study of blood T cell repertoires in COVID-19. V dropped 5 bases and J dropped 8; count of bases not matched to a gene: 6. The CDR3 is 14 residues long. The germline V gene encodes CDR1 MDHEN and CDR2 SYDVKM. Original data processing: The assay estimated nucleated cells by amplifying reference gene primers. Some clones are missing from TCRdb's copy, which holds only in-frame ones; the method was immunoSEQ multiplex PCR. That table furnishes V, J and clone size, whereas the DNA furnished D and trimming. Among a few hundred thousand clones listed, approximately 85% were seen once.

The source is a woman in her twenties or thirties who had recovered from COVID-19. The V gene is TRBV28, the J gene TRBJ1-4, with 9 bases matching TRBD1. Sequences were obtained from PBMCs or T cells enriched from blood (not recorded which). The CDR3 loop is CASSIWTGDEKLFF. The CDR3 nucleotides are TGTGCCAGCAGTATTTGGACAGGGGACGAAAAACTGTTTTTT.